The clone carrying this TCR beta chain was recorded at least ten times. The antigen remains unidentified. Amplification of TCR beta CDR3 regions used RNA transcripts. After a first-round RT-PCR with HTBI primers, a second-round multiplex PCR was run. TCRdb re-called the multiplex PCR reads with MiXCR, one entry per CDR3 protein. The table records about 620,000 distinct CDR3 sequences, 22% of them present only once. This specimen belongs to a study of Graves' ophthalmopathy and Graves' hyperthyroidism. Study-level points and caveats: Detected in blood as well were most expanded thyroid clonotypes with frequency above 0.001.

Per the germline V gene, CDR1 is KGHSH and CDR2 is LQKENI. The CDR3 spans 15 residues. V lost 6 bases and J 1 base, leaving 15 bases between the germline ends. Hyperthyroidism qualified as stable when ophthalmopathy did not develop within 18 months of follow-up. The J gene is TRBJ1-1, the V gene TRBV18; D uncertain. The receptor comes from a woman under 30 with stable Graves' hyperthyroidism. Some clones in this sample may be carry-over from other donors' samples. Sequenced material: peripheral blood. The CDR3 region has the DNA TGTGCCAGCTCCTTTACTGGGTTACCGAACACTGAAGCTTTCTTT. It codes for CASSFTGLPNTEAFF.